This T cell receptor (beta chain) was identified during a study of blood T cells in healthy people across ages. Study-level findings and limits: Since the PBMCs were unsorted, naive and antigen-experienced cells could not be conclusively compared.

Sample-barcoded 5' priming and a J-beta primer mix drove a second PCR of roughly 7 to 11 cycles. TCRdb passed the 5' RACE reads through MiXCR, listing each CDR3 protein once. The top ten hold around a fifth of the sample, which has about 970,000 distinct CDR3 sequences, roughly half seen once. V shed 4 bases and J 4 bases; nucleotides not matched to a gene: 8. In germline, CDR1 is SQVTM, CDR2 ANQGSEA. The CDR3 is 14 amino acids. This clonotype was seen a few times. Antigen: not known. The material sequenced was blood. This clonotype was sampled from a woman aged 55-69 years in good health. The chain carries TRBV29-1 and TRBJ2-5; TRBD2 aligns across 8 bases. CDR3 sequence reads: CSVVGGRLGETQYF. The CDR3 bases are TGCAGCGTTGTGGGCGGGAGGTTGGGAGAGACCCAGTACTTC.